This record covers a single TCR beta chain. What it recognizes is unknown. TCRdb re-derived calls from the reads in MiXCR, one entry per CDR3 protein. The sample carries approximately 250,000 distinct CDR3 sequences, 20% to 25% recorded once. This entry belongs to a study of T cell repertoires in cytomegalovirus infection. Across the study: Based on public TCR beta signatures, there were indications of CMV infection and of a matching HLA type.

The CDR3 length is 16 residues. Looked up from germline, CDR1 is SGHDN and CDR2 is FVKESK. The V end was cut by 3 bases, the J end by 8 bases, with 20 bases between. Whole-study findings and limits: The ex vivo response was dominated by HLA-C-restricted CMV-specific TCR beta clonotypes. Using cumulative public TCR beta family frequency, the authors identified those who carried CMV together with the relevant HLA.

The sequenced sample consisted of CD8+ T cells from PBMCs. The genes are TRBV14 and TRBJ2-1; unclear D gene. The source of this sequence is a human donor in good health (CMV status not recorded). Some clones in this sample may be carry-over from other donors' samples. Here the CDR3 reads CASSHLGGVKMDEQFF. The CDR3 DNA follows: TGTGCCAGCAGCCACTTAGGTGGGGTTAAGATGGATGAGCAGTTCTTC. Together with reference TRBV14 and TRBJ2-1, the CDR3 gives the full variable domain: EAGVTQFPSHSVIEKGQTVTLRCDPISGHDNLYWYRRVMGKEIKFLLHFVKESKQDESGMPNNRFLAERTGGTYSTLKVQPAELEDSGVYFCASSHLGGVKMDEQFFGPGTRLTVL.